This T cell receptor (beta chain) was obtained from a study of Graves' ophthalmopathy and Graves' hyperthyroidism. This clonotype showed up just once. RNA transcripts yielded amplified TCR beta CDR3 regions. First-round RT-PCR used HTBI primers; second-round multiplex PCR followed. Via MiXCR, TCRdb re-called the multiplex PCR reads, giving one row per CDR3 protein. The table records about 500,000 distinct CDR3 sequences, under 45% of them present only once. This CDR3 contains 16 residues. Germline CDR1 reads SNHLY; CDR2 reads FYNNEI. Trimming removed 8 bases at V and 0 bases at J, with 18 bases between.

The receptor's source is an adult man with Graves' hyperthyroidism. The genes are TRBV2 and TRBJ2-3; D is perhaps TRBD2 (6 bases). Sequencing input: peripheral blood or thyroid tissue (not recorded which). The CDR3 DNA is TGTGCCAGCCTCGGAGGGAACTTTCCTAGCACAGATACGCAGTATTTT. Translating it yields CASLGGNFPSTDTQYF.